Included here is one T cell receptor beta chain sequence, with context. Its antigen is unknown. No base quality values were provided; no much bigger clone lies one nucleotide off. The donors belonged to the validation cohort of approximately 130 subjects, which was separate from the roughly 670-subject first cohort. The data belong to a study of cytomegalovirus exposure and HLA in healthy donors (dated by TCRdb to about 2017). For the study in its entirety: According to a later analysis, the roughly 130 validation repertoires were produced on the same platform as the approximately 690 repertoires of the first cohort. The study aimed to test whether signatures of past pathogen exposure could be identified by cataloging public T cell receptors. To predict cytomegalovirus infection status, the study brought together high-throughput TCR immunosequencing, statistical association of individual TCRs with disease status, and machine learning. Besides the first cohort of around 700 subjects, a separate validation cohort made up of roughly 130 different subjects was used.

The investigation overall reported the following: The authors suggested that the approach could potentially be generalized to other disease states and immunological phenotypes. The study gave a list of about 160 TCR beta chains associated with cytomegalovirus. While some public TCRs were present in many individuals, most TCR sequences turned up only very rarely across donors. In both the original and validation cohorts, the classifier was reported to diagnose cytomegalovirus status with high specificity and sensitivity. In vitro tests confirmed that a few of the cytomegalovirus-associated TCR beta chains recognize cytomegalovirus antigens. Of the cluster scores, about 94% were above 0 in a later analysis, which found that TCRs clustered in the first cohort also tended to co-occur in the roughly 130 validation repertoires. A later analysis lacked HLA typing for the validation cohort, so it scored co-occurrence in that cohort across all 120 or so repertoires.

V gives up 4 bases and J gives up 9 bases, and the segment between their germline ends measures 16 bases. The germline V gene encodes CDR1 SQVTM and CDR2 ANQGSEA. The cysteine opens and the phenylalanine closes a CDR3 of 14 amino acids. Of the read, only the CDR3 DNA is kept; its 42 bases are in frame from base 1. Libraries were constructed by the immunoSEQ multiplex PCR assay. Concerning the study's data processing: To diagnose cytomegalovirus status from the catalog of TCR beta chain sequences, a statistical classification framework was built. The clones in this table, taken by TCRdb from immuneACCESS, are in-frame only. Not every clone is retained; where verified, under half of the shortfall comes from an unresolved V gene, and the cause of the rest is unknown. V and J calls and clone size are as listed in that table; D and trimming were resolved from the DNA. The sample table contains 250,000 to 400,000 clones; only one count was recorded for 88% of them. The ten largest clones add up to around 0.88% of the sample.

Sequenced input: PBMCs. This TCR derives from a man aged 30 to 45 in good health and CMV-seronegative. The chain employs TRBV29-1 and TRBJ1-6, with the D gene call left open. For the CDR3, the sequence is CSVVIRTVSSPLHF. At the DNA level, the sequence is TGCAGCGTTGTTATTAGAACGGTTAGTTCACCCCTCCACTTT.